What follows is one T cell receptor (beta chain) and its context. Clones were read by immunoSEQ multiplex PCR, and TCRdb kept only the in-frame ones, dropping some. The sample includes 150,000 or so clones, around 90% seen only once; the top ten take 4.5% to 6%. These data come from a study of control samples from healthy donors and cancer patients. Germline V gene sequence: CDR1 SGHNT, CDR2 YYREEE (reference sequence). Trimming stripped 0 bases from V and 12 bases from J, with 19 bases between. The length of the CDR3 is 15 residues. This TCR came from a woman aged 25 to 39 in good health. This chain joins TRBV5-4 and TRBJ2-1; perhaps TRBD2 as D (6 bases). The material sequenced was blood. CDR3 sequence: CASSLGGVEGSGQFF. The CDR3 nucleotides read TGTGCCAGCAGCTTGGGGGGTGTCGAAGGTAGCGGGCAGTTCTTC.